This entry lists 25 T cell receptor beta chains sequenced from one sample in a study of blood T cell repertoires in COVID-19. Assay used: immunoSEQ multiplex PCR; TCRdb lists only in-frame clones, some missing. The sample lists roughly 400,000 clones, 80% to 90% occurring once. The sample consisted of PBMCs or T cells enriched from blood (not recorded which). The receptor set was obtained from a young man who had recovered from COVID-19.

V usage is TRBV18 and J usage is TRBJ1-1; 8 bases are shared with TRBD1. CDR1 and CDR2 from the germline V gene are KGHSH and LQKENI. This CDR3 is 14 amino acids long. V dropped 4 bases and J dropped 5; count of bases not matched to a gene: 6. Here the CDR3 reads CASSLGQVETEAFF. The CDR3 coding sequence is TGTGCCAGCTCACTGGGACAGGTGGAAACTGAAGCTTTCTTT.

J is TRBJ2-7 and V is TRBV19; no firm D call. The CDR3 sequence is 13 residues long. Trimming left V 4 bases short and J 3 bases short, with 10 bases between. Germline V lookup: CDR1 LNHDA, CDR2 SQIVND (reference sequence). The chain's CDR3 is CASSSGVGYEQYF. CDR3 in DNA: TGTGCCAGTAGTAGCGGTGTCGGCTACGAGCAGTACTTC.

The chain employs TRBV6-1 and TRBJ1-4, with D perhaps TRBD1 (5 bases). CDR3 length equals 16 residues. The germline gives CDR1 MNHNS, CDR2 SASEGT. The ends were cut back, 4 bases at V and 8 bases at J, with 20 bases in the middle. Here the CDR3 reads CASSGQRTRVGEKLFF. In DNA form, the CDR3 reads TGTGCCAGCAGTGGCCAACGGACCAGGGTCGGGGAAAAACTGTTTTTT.

This clone was seen only once. The chain couples TRBV7-8 to TRBJ1-3; D might be TRBD1 (5 bases). This CDR3 contains 16 residues. The V gene's germline CDR1 is SGHVS and CDR2 FQNEAQ. V was cut by 4 bases and J by 0 bases, with 13 bases left in between. The CDR3 here is CASSSTTAFSGNTIYF. The CDR3 DNA reads as TGTGCCAGCAGCTCGACGACAGCATTCTCTGGAAACACCATATATTTT.

The chain couples TRBV4-1 to TRBJ2-7, with D perhaps matching TRBD2 (5 bases). The CDR3 spans 16 residues. V was trimmed by 1 base and J by 2 bases, leaving 15 bases between them. Germline V gene sequence: CDR1 MGHRA, CDR2 YSYEKL. CDR3 residues: CASSQGVLAATYEQYF. The CDR3 region has the DNA TGCGCCAGCAGCCAAGGTGTGCTAGCAGCCACCTACGAGCAGTACTTC.

The rearrangement uses TRBV5-3 and TRBJ2-2; D is unresolved. TRBV5-3 is treated as an ORF (open reading frame) with a function not yet certain. With 0 bases removed from V and 2 bases from J, the gap between germline ends came to 14 bases. This CDR3 spans 17 amino acids. The CDR3 region has the DNA TGTGCCAGAAGCTTGGTCTTGGCAATATTTAACACCGGGGAGCTGTTTTTT. Encoded protein: CARSLVLAIFNTGELFF.

The V call is TRBV9, the J call TRBJ1-1; no clear D gene. V lost 0 bases, J lost 3 bases, and 3 bases lay in between. The CDR3 length is 12 residues. CDR1 SGDLS and CDR2 YYNGEE come from the germline V gene. CDR3 DNA: TGTGCCAGCAGCGTAGTCTACACTGAAGCTTTCTTT. This sequence encodes CASSVVYTEAFF.

As concerns this clone: In the same sample, other DNA sequences code for this CDR3. The rearrangement links TRBV18 to TRBJ2-7; 10 positions match TRBD1. Germline V gene data show CDR1 as KGHSH and CDR2 as LQKENI. Germline trimming cut 3 bases from V and 3 bases from J; bases unmatched to any gene: 5. The CDR3 extends over 15 amino acids. The CDR3 is CASSPQDRGYYEQYF. CDR3 DNA: TGTGCCAGCTCACCTCAGGACAGGGGGTACTACGAGCAGTACTTC.

CDR3 amino acids: CATSDPGQGAQNEQFF. DNA of the CDR3: TGTGCCACCAGTGACCCCGGACAGGGGGCGCAGAATGAGCAGTTCTTC. The chain is built from TRBV24-1 and TRBJ2-1; 11 bases are shared with TRBD1. The CDR3 covers 16 residues. Unmatched junction bases numbered 8, after V lost 4 bases and J lost 7 bases. The V gene's germline CDR1 is KGHDR and CDR2 SFDVKD.

This clone has just a few counts. The CDR3 DNA reads as TGCGCCAGCAGCATAACAGGGGAGACTGAAGCTTTCTTT. Translation gives CASSITGETEAFF. The genes are TRBV5-1 and TRBJ1-1; 7 positions agree with TRBD1. CDR1 is SGHRS, CDR2 YFSETQ, per germline. This CDR3 has 13 amino acids. The V gene end was trimmed by 4 bases and the J gene end by 5 bases; junction bases not matched to a gene: 5. Supplemented by reference TRBV5-1 and TRBJ1-1, the full variable domain reads KAGVTQTPRYLIKTRGQQVTLSCSPISGHRSVSWYQQTPGQGLQFLFEYFSETQRNKGNFPGRFSGRQFSNSRSEMNVSTLELGDSALYLCASSITGETEAFFGQGTRLTVV.

This sequence joins TRBV7-3 and TRBJ2-2, with 11 positions matching TRBD2. Germline lookup yields CDR1 SGHTA and CDR2 FQGTGA. V dropped 5 bases and J dropped 6; count of bases not matched to a gene: 8. The CDR3 runs 16 residues. CDR3 sequence: CASSVLAGVQAGELFF. CDR3 DNA sequence: TGTGCCAGCAGCGTACTAGCGGGGGTCCAGGCCGGGGAGCTGTTTTTT.

V usage is TRBV7-9 and J usage is TRBJ1-5; D is perhaps TRBD1 (5 bases). Germline-derived CDR1 and CDR2 are SEHNR and FQNEAQ (reference sequence). The CDR3 runs to 13 residues. V was clipped by 5 bases and J by 9 bases, with 14 bases between them. CDR3 sequence reads: CASSPPGGSPQHF. The CDR3 region has the DNA TGTGCCAGCAGCCCGCCCGGGGGTTCGCCCCAGCATTTT.

The chain has TRBV21-1 and TRBJ2-7; the D call TRBD1 from the table was never checked on the DNA. TRBV21-1 corresponds to a pseudogene. This CDR3 spans 16 amino acids. CDR3 amino acids: CASSINQGQGAYEQYF. CDR3 DNA: TGTGCCAGCAGCATCAACCAGGGACAGGGGGCCTACGAGCAGTACTTC.

The chain links TRBV3-1 (or the pseudogene TRBV3-2) to TRBJ2-3; 11 positions match TRBD2. Germline CDR1 reads LGHDT; CDR2 reads YNNKEL (reference sequence). The length of the CDR3 is 16 residues. V gave up 1 base and J gave up 1 base; unmatched junction bases: 1. The CDR3 spells CASSQVLAGGTDTQYF. The CDR3 DNA sequence: TGTGCCAGCAGCCAAGTACTAGCGGGAGGCACAGATACGCAGTATTTT.

The rearrangement uses TRBV7-2 and TRBJ2-1; D is possibly TRBD2 (5 bases). The CDR3 covers 15 residues. V lost 2 bases to trimming and J lost 7 bases, with 15 bases between them. Germline V gives CDR1 SGHTA, CDR2 FQGNSA. CDR3 in DNA: TGTGCCAGCAGCTTATTCGTGGGAGAAGTAAATGAGCAGTTCTTC. Protein: CASSLFVGEVNEQFF. The variable domain in full, completed from reference TRBV7-2 and TRBJ2-1, reads GAGVSQSPSNKVTEKGKDVELRCDPISGHTALYWYRQSLGQGLEFLIYFQGNSAPDKSGLPSDRFSAERTGGSVSTLTIQRTQQEDSAVYLCASSLFVGEVNEQFFGPGTRLTVL.

The chain joins TRBV11-2 to TRBJ2-3; D is perhaps TRBD2 (6 bases). The CDR3 extends over 15 amino acids. Per the germline V gene, CDR1 is SGHAT and CDR2 is FQNNGV. The V end lost 5 bases, the J end lost 4 bases, and 16 bases lay between the germline ends. CDR3 coding DNA: TGTGCCAGCAGCCCCGACGTCGGGGGACCAGATACGCAGTATTTT. Translation gives CASSPDVGGPDTQYF.

V is TRBV14 and J is TRBJ1-4; D uncertain. Trimming stripped 1 base from V and 3 bases from J, with 9 bases between. The CDR3 extends over 15 amino acids. CDR1 SGHDN and CDR2 FVKESK come from the germline V gene. Written as DNA, the CDR3 is TGTGCCAGCAGCCAAGGGACTTGGGCTAATGAAAAACTGTTTTTT. Translated, it gives CASSQGTWANEKLFF. The variable domain in full, with the rest retrieved from reference TRBV14 and TRBJ1-4, is EAGVTQFPSHSVIEKGQTVTLRCDPISGHDNLYWYRRVMGKEIKFLLHFVKESKQDESGMPNNRFLAERTGGTYSTLKVQPAELEDSGVYFCASSQGTWANEKLFFGSGTQLSVL.

This clone has a single count. The rearrangement uses TRBV7-6 and TRBJ2-7; no reliable D call. The CDR3 runs 15 residues. Trimming removed 5 bases from V and 4 bases from J, with 18 bases in between. Germline V gene lookup returns CDR1 SGHVS and CDR2 FNYEAQ. CDR3 bases: TGTGCCAGCAGCCGTGCAACTACTCTTGGGTACGAGCAGTACTTC. Translation: CASSRATTLGYEQYF.

The gene calls are TRBV28 and TRBJ2-3; 11 nucleotides line up with TRBD2. The CDR3 is 16 residues long. CDR1 is MDHEN and CDR2 is SYDVKM in the germline V gene. Trimming took 6 bases from V and 1 from J; bases not matched to a gene: 6. The CDR3 DNA is TGTGCCAGCAGCGCGACTAGCGGGATTCGCACAGATACGCAGTATTTT. Translating gives CASSATSGIRTDTQYF.

The chain recombines TRBV7-2 with TRBJ2-7; D is unclear. This CDR3 contains 16 residues. Germline CDR1 reads SGHTA; CDR2 reads FQGNSA. Trimming took off 1 base at V and 5 bases at J, with 18 bases between the two ends. CDR3 region: CASSLVPELGSHEQYF. The CDR3 DNA reads TGTGCCAGCAGCTTAGTGCCGGAACTGGGCAGCCACGAGCAGTACTTC.

This clone was seen once. The chain recombines TRBV27 with TRBJ2-3, with D uncertain. Germline CDR1 and CDR2: MNHEY and SMNVEV (reference sequence). V was clipped by 10 bases and J by 2 bases, with 10 bases between them. The CDR3 has 12 amino acids. CDR3 loop: CATLDITDTQYF. CDR3 coding DNA: TGTGCCACCCTTGACATCACAGATACGCAGTATTTT.

The V gene is TRBV4-2, the J gene TRBJ2-1; tentatively, D is TRBD2 (6 bases). Germline loops: CDR1 LGHNA, CDR2 YNFKEQ. Trimming stripped 6 bases from V and 9 bases from J, with 21 bases between. The CDR3 has 15 residues. DNA for the CDR3: TGTGCCAGCAGTTCCGGAGCGGCCCAGGAGGGTGAGCAGTTCTTC. Translating it yields CASSSGAAQEGEQFF.

V and J are TRBV24-1 and TRBJ1-5; weak D call: TRBD1 (5 bases). CDR3 size: 12 residues. Trimming cost V 9 bases and J 4 bases, with 9 bases left between them. Germline V CDR1 and CDR2: KGHDR, SFDVKD. CDR3: CATQGGNQPQHF. The CDR3 DNA sequence: TGTGCCACCCAGGGAGGGAATCAGCCCCAGCATTTT.

This chain uses TRBV12-3 or TRBV12-4 with TRBJ2-1; 12 bases are shared with TRBD2. CDR3 length: 13 amino acids. V lost 6 bases, J lost 13 bases, and 7 bases stayed unmatched. CDR3 loop: CASSPGLAGYQFF. The CDR3 nucleotides are TGTGCCAGCAGCCCTGGACTAGCGGGATATCAGTTCTTC.

The chain joins TRBV5-5 to TRBJ2-2, with 9 positions matching TRBD1. This CDR3 spans 15 amino acids. Germline-derived CDR1 and CDR2 are SGHKS and YYEKEE (reference sequence). The trim removed 4 bases at V and 6 bases at J, leaving 7 bases unmatched. The CDR3 reads CASSPEGQGAGELFF. Here the CDR3 DNA reads TGTGCCAGCAGCCCGGAGGGACAGGGTGCCGGGGAGCTGTTTTTT.